Listed here are 19 T cell receptor beta chains from one sample, sequenced in a study of blood T cell repertoires in COVID-19. Only in-frame clones appear in the TCRdb table, and some are missing; sequencing was by immunoSEQ multiplex PCR. The sample yields hundreds of thousands of clones, roughly 86% seen once. Sequencing was carried out using PBMCs or T cells enriched from blood (not recorded which). Receptors originate from a man aged 40-55 years in a cohort exposed to, infected with or recovered from COVID-19 (not recorded which).

This chain links TRBV6-4 with TRBJ2-2; 10 bases match TRBD2. The CDR3 contains 15 residues. Trimming at V came to 7 bases and at J to 4 bases, leaving 6 bases not matched to a gene. In germline, CDR1 is MRHNA, CDR2 SNTAGT. CDR3: CASTSGSGGTGELFF. CDR3 nucleotide sequence: TGTGCCAGCACTAGCGGGAGCGGTGGCACCGGGGAGCTGTTTTTT.

This clone is a singleton in its sample. The rearrangement joins TRBV24-1 to TRBJ1-4; weak D call: TRBD1 (5 bases). The ends were cut back, 3 bases at V and 7 bases at J, with 17 bases in the middle. The CDR3 covers 16 residues. CDR1 and CDR2 from the germline V gene are KGHDR and SFDVKD. In DNA, the CDR3 is TGTGCCACCAGTGATCCCGGTTCCGGGGGAGGTGAAAAACTGTTTTTT. Its translation is CATSDPGSGGGEKLFF.

V and J are TRBV20-1 and TRBJ2-7; unclear D gene. V was cut by 3 bases and J by 2 bases, with 14 bases left in between. CDR1 is DFQATT and CDR2 is SNEGSKA in the germline V gene (reference sequence). The CDR3 contains 14 residues. The CDR3 region is CSASRIAATYEQYF. Here the CDR3 DNA reads TGCAGTGCTAGTCGCATCGCGGCTACCTACGAGCAGTACTTC.

The chain uses TRBV10-3 and TRBJ2-3; a weak D match, TRBD2 (6 bases). CDR1 is ENHRY and CDR2 is SYGVKD in the germline V gene. This CDR3 contains 13 residues. V was shortened by 2 bases and J by 7 bases, with 10 bases between the two germline ends. The CDR3 bases are TGTGCCATCAGTGAGACTAGCTCCAATACGCAGTATTTT. Translation: CAISETSSNTQYF.

The chain uses TRBV5-1 and TRBJ2-2; 11 nucleotides match TRBD2. CDR1 SGHRS and CDR2 YFSETQ come from the germline V gene. Germline trimming cut 5 bases from V and 5 bases from J; bases unmatched to any gene: 5. The CDR3 has 15 residues. The CDR3 sequence: CASRAGTSGTGELFF. DNA of the CDR3: TGCGCCAGCAGAGCCGGGACTAGCGGAACCGGGGAGCTGTTTTTT.

The chain recombines TRBV3-1 (or the pseudogene TRBV3-2) with TRBJ1-3; D is ambiguous. CDR3 length: 15 residues. The germline V gene has CDR1 LGHDT and CDR2 YNNKEL (reference sequence). The germline V and J ends were trimmed by 0 bases and 0 bases, with 6 bases remaining between them. The CDR3, as DNA: TGTGCCAGCAGCCAAGATCCCAGCTCTGGAAACACCATATATTTT. Its protein product is CASSQDPSSGNTIYF.

The chain is built from TRBV7-2 and TRBJ1-3; D may be TRBD1 (5 bases). Germline CDR1 is SGHTA and CDR2 is FQGNSA. V lost 6 bases to trimming and J lost 0 bases, with 12 bases between them. This CDR3 is 15 amino acids long. CDR3 residues: CASRLDRASGNTIYF. The DNA of the CDR3 is TGTGCCAGCAGGCTCGACAGAGCCTCTGGAAACACCATATATTTT.

The chain's CDR3 is CASSEAPTVPYEQYF. The CDR3 DNA follows: TGTGCCAGCAGTGAAGCTCCGACAGTCCCCTACGAGCAGTACTTC. The chain combines TRBV6-1 with TRBJ2-7; weak D call: TRBD1 (5 bases). Trimming removed 0 bases from V and 2 bases from J, with 11 bases in between. The CDR3 is 15 amino acids. Germline CDR1 MNHNS, CDR2 SASEGT.

The CDR3 DNA reads as TGCGCCAGCCTTCCCGAAGCGGGGGCCTACGAGCAGTACTTC. This codes for CASLPEAGAYEQYF. The rearrangement uses TRBV10-2 and TRBJ2-7; 8 bases agree with TRBD2. CDR3 length equals 14 residues. V shed 8 bases and J 2 bases; nucleotides not matched to a gene: 8. The germline V gene has CDR1 WSHSY and CDR2 SAAADI.

V is TRBV12-3 or TRBV12-4 and J is TRBJ2-7; a weak D match, TRBD2 (6 bases). The ends were cut back, 2 bases at V and 4 bases at J, with 9 bases in the middle. The CDR3 is 13 residues long. CDR3 sequence (DNA): TGTGCCAGCAGTTTAAAGGGGAGGTACGAGCAGTACTTC. This codes for CASSLKGRYEQYF.

The V call is TRBV7-9, the J call TRBJ2-7; 7 nucleotides align to TRBD2. V was clipped by 10 bases and J by 5 bases; unmatched bases: 8. The CDR3 sequence is 12 residues long. CDR1 and CDR2 from the germline V gene are SEHNR and FQNEAQ (reference sequence). The CDR3 region has the DNA TGTGCCATTTGGAAGCGGGGCGACGAGCAGTACTTC. It specifies CAIWKRGDEQYF.

The chain links TRBV7-9 to TRBJ2-7; 8 nucleotides align to TRBD1. This CDR3 has 16 residues. Trimming took 5 bases from V and 5 from J; bases not matched to a gene: 14. Per germline, CDR1 SEHNR and CDR2 FQNEAQ (reference sequence). CDR3: CASSPRTGSILDEQYF. The CDR3, as DNA: TGTGCCAGCAGCCCCCGGACAGGGTCGATACTAGACGAGCAGTACTTC.

The chain joins TRBV2 to TRBJ1-5; 7 bases map to TRBD1. The CDR3 spans 13 residues. Germline values: CDR1 SNHLY, CDR2 FYNNEI. The J segment lost 4 bases and the V segment lost 6 bases, leaving 3 bases of the junction unmatched. This CDR3 is CASRGQPNQPQHF. In nucleotides, the CDR3 is TGTGCCAGCAGGGGACAGCCAAATCAGCCCCAGCATTTT.

This clone has a single count. The chain has TRBV19 and TRBJ1-5; TRBD1 aligns across 7 bases. The germline CDR1 and CDR2 sequences are LNHDA and SQIVND (reference sequence). The CDR3 covers 16 residues. J gave up 4 bases and V 4 bases, and 10 bases lay outside the gene matches. The CDR3 DNA reads as TGTGCCAGTAGTACCCCGACAGGGTCACTTAATCAGCCCCAGCATTTT. Translating gives CASSTPTGSLNQPQHF.

This chain links TRBV19 with TRBJ1-5; unclear D gene. The CDR3 is 14 amino acids. Trimming removed 5 bases from V and 1 base from J, with 9 bases in between. Germline CDR1 and CDR2: LNHDA and SQIVND (reference sequence). CDR3 loop: CASSYISSNQPQHF. The CDR3 nucleotides read TGTGCCAGTAGTTACATATCCAGCAATCAGCCCCAGCATTTT. Full variable domain (outside the CDR3, taken from reference TRBV19 and TRBJ1-5): DGGITQSPKYLFRKEGQNVTLSCEQNLNHDAMYWYRQDPGQGLRLIYYSQIVNDFQKGDIAEGYSVSREKKESFPLTVTSAQKNPTAFYLCASSYISSNQPQHFGDGTRLSIL.

This clone was counted once. The chain links TRBV4-2 to TRBJ2-7; 7 nucleotides match TRBD2. The CDR3 has 16 amino acids. With 0 bases clipped from V and 3 bases from J, the junction kept 8 bases outside the gene matches. Germline values: CDR1 LGHNA, CDR2 YNFKEQ. The CDR3 DNA reads TGTGCCAGCAGCCAAGAGATGGCGGGAGTTGGCTACGAGCAGTACTTC. This sequence encodes CASSQEMAGVGYEQYF.

V usage is TRBV29-1 and J usage is TRBJ2-3, with D maybe TRBD2 (5 bases). The CDR3 totals 11 residues. Germline CDR1 is SQVTM and CDR2 is ANQGSEA. The ends were cut back, 3 bases at V and 10 bases at J, with 11 bases in the middle. In DNA form, the CDR3 reads TGCAGCGTTGAGGCTACCGGGGCGCAGTATTTT. Protein: CSVEATGAQYF.

The chain combines TRBV6-5 with TRBJ1-2; 10 nucleotides align to TRBD1. Germline CDR1 MNHEY, CDR2 SVGAGI. The CDR3 totals 14 residues. J gave up 8 bases and V 2 bases, and 5 bases lay outside the gene matches. The CDR3 reads CASSYRQGARGYTF. As DNA, the CDR3 is TGTGCCAGCAGTTACCGACAGGGGGCGCGCGGCTACACCTTC.

V gene TRBV30 combines with J gene TRBJ2-7, with 9 bases that match TRBD2. Germline CDR1 is GTSNPN and CDR2 is SVGIG (reference sequence). This CDR3 has 14 amino acids. J lost 5 bases, V lost 4 bases, and 9 bases had no gene match. CDR3 sequence (DNA): TGTGCCTGGACCTCAAGGGGACTAGCAGACGAGCAGTACTTC. Amino acids: CAWTSRGLADEQYF.